The 30 T cell receptor beta chains presented below share a single source sample, sequenced in a study of PD-1 blockade in mismatch repair-deficient tumors. The method was immunoSEQ multiplex PCR; TCRdb's version includes in-frame clones alone and lacks a portion of them. The table shows over 75,000 clones, with roughly 80% occurring only once. The sequencing here drew on peripheral blood, taken 12 weeks after starting pembrolizumab. Receptors were obtained from an adult with mismatch repair-deficient cancer.

The chain has TRBV11-3 and TRBJ1-2; no clear D. The CDR3 sequence is 13 residues long. Looked up from germline, CDR1 is SGHNT and CDR2 is YENEEA. Trimming took 5 bases from V and 7 from J, leaving 14 bases between them. Here the CDR3 reads CASSPSGQPGYTF. The DNA of the CDR3 is TGTGCCAGCAGCCCCAGCGGGCAGCCTGGCTACACCTTC. The entire variable domain, with the rest obtained from reference TRBV11-3 and TRBJ1-2, is as follows: EAGVVQSPRYKIIEKKQPVAFWCNPISGHNTLYWYLQNLGQGPELLIRYENEEAVDDSQLPKDRFSAERLKGVDSTLKIQPAELGDSAVYLCASSPSGQPGYTFGSGTRLTVV.

The chain is built from TRBV5-1 and TRBJ1-2, with D possibly matching TRBD1 (6 bases). CDR3 length: 15 residues. Germline V gene data show CDR1 as SGHRS and CDR2 as YFSETQ. V shed 4 bases and J shed 4 bases, with 17 bases lying between them. The CDR3 region is CASSTGQTVGYGYTF. CDR3 in DNA: TGCGCCAGCAGCACAGGACAGACGGTTGGCTATGGCTACACCTTC.

This clone has only one observation. The rearrangement joins TRBV2 to TRBJ1-1, with D possibly being TRBD1 (6 bases). CDR3 length equals 15 residues. V was trimmed by 0 bases and J by 4 bases, leaving 12 bases between them. The germline V gene encodes CDR1 SNHLY and CDR2 FYNNEI. The CDR3 spells CASSEAAGVSTEAFF. The CDR3 DNA reads TGTGCCAGCAGTGAAGCGGCAGGGGTTTCCACTGAAGCTTTCTTT. Together with reference TRBV2 and TRBJ1-1, the CDR3 gives the full variable domain: EPEVTQTPSHQVTQMGQEVILRCVPISNHLYFYWYRQILGQKVEFLVSFYNNEISEKSEIFDDQFSVERPDGSNFTLKIRSTKLEDSAMYFCASSEAAGVSTEAFFGQGTRLTVV.

This clone appeared once. The rearrangement joins TRBV5-1 to TRBJ2-7; TRBD2 agrees at 13 bases. V lost 4 bases and J lost 4; bases outside the gene matches: 5. Germline V gene data show CDR1 as SGHRS and CDR2 as YFSETQ. This CDR3 comprises 15 residues. CDR3 residues: CASSRTSGSNYEQYF. The CDR3 nucleotides read TGCGCCAGCAGCCGGACTAGCGGGAGTAATTACGAGCAGTACTTC.

The genes are TRBV7-9 and TRBJ2-2; D unresolved. Trimming took off 1 base at V and 0 bases at J, with 6 bases between the two ends. The CDR3 has 15 amino acids. CDR1 is SEHNR and CDR2 is FQNEAQ in the germline V gene (reference sequence). The CDR3 sequence: CASSLGATNTGELFF. As DNA, the CDR3 is TGTGCCAGCAGCTTAGGGGCAACGAACACCGGGGAGCTGTTTTTT.

The chain joins TRBV5-1 to TRBJ2-1, with TRBD1 matching over 7 bases. CDR3 length: 16 residues. The germline gives CDR1 SGHRS, CDR2 YFSETQ. With 2 bases clipped from V and 0 bases from J, the junction kept 5 bases outside the gene matches. CDR3 residues: CASSFLQGSSYNEQFF. The CDR3 nucleotides are TGCGCCAGCAGCTTCCTACAGGGGAGCTCCTACAATGAGCAGTTCTTC.

The V call is TRBV10-3, the J call TRBJ2-5, with a weak D call TRBD1 (5 bases). V was shortened by 4 bases and J by 4 bases, with 25 bases between the two germline ends. Germline V CDR1 and CDR2: ENHRY, SYGVKD. This CDR3 has 18 amino acids. The CDR3 DNA reads as TGTGCCATCAGTGGGTCCTCCACGGCAGGGCGGTTAGGAGAGACCCAGTACTTC. This codes for CAISGSSTAGRLGETQYF.

Here the CDR3 DNA reads TGTGCCTGGAGTACAACAGGGAGCACAGATACGCAGTATTTT. Translation gives CAWSTTGSTDTQYF. This chain links TRBV30 with TRBJ2-3, with D perhaps TRBD1 (6 bases). This CDR3 is built from 14 residues. CDR1 and CDR2 from the germline V gene are GTSNPN and SVGIG (reference sequence). The V end lost 2 bases, the J end lost 0 bases, and 9 bases lay between the germline ends. The full variable domain, completed using reference TRBV30 and TRBJ2-3, is SQTIHQWPATLVQPVGSPLSLECTVEGTSNPNLYWYRQAAGRGLQLLFYSVGIGQISSEVPQNLSASRPQDRQFILSSKKLLLSDSGFYLCAWSTTGSTDTQYFGPGTRLTVL.

This rearrangement joins TRBV6-1 to TRBJ2-1; 11 nucleotides agree with TRBD2. V trimming: 11 bases; J trimming: 9 bases; junction bases outside the gene matches: 15. The CDR3 has 15 residues. Germline CDR1 and CDR2: MNHNS and SASEGT. As DNA, the CDR3 is TGTGCCGCCACTCTGACTAGCGGGGCCCTAGGTGAGCAGTTCTTC. This codes for CAATLTSGALGEQFF.

V and J are TRBV11-2 and TRBJ2-2; 10 positions match TRBD1. Germline lookup yields CDR1 SGHAT and CDR2 FQNNGV. The CDR3 totals 15 residues. Unmatched junction bases numbered 8, after V lost 5 bases and J lost 8 bases. The CDR3 protein is CASSPGDRGAGELFF. CDR3 coding DNA: TGTGCCAGCAGCCCAGGGGACAGGGGAGCAGGGGAGCTGTTTTTT.

This clone showed up just a few times. The V call is TRBV19, the J call TRBJ2-1; TRBD2 matches at 7 bases. The CDR3 consists of 16 residues. V was pared by 3 bases and J by 3 bases, with 8 bases of the junction left unmatched. Germline assignment: CDR1 LNHDA and CDR2 SQIVND (reference sequence). Here the CDR3 reads CASSIGRGTVYNEQFF. In DNA, the CDR3 is TGTGCCAGTAGTATTGGGAGGGGTACTGTCTACAATGAGCAGTTCTTC.

The V gene is TRBV6-5, the J gene TRBJ2-7, with D perhaps assigned TRBD1 or TRBD2 (5 bases each). The length of the CDR3 is 14 residues. Germline values: CDR1 MNHEY, CDR2 SVGAGI. V lost 2 bases, J lost 0 bases, and 8 bases lay in between. The CDR3 loop is CASSYGTDSYEQYF. DNA for the CDR3: TGTGCCAGCAGTTACGGGACGGACTCCTACGAGCAGTACTTC.

The rearrangement joins TRBV6-1 to TRBJ1-1, with D possibly being TRBD1 (5 bases). Trimming removed 2 bases at V and 4 bases at J, with 11 bases between. The V gene's germline CDR1 is MNHNS and CDR2 SASEGT. CDR3 length: 14 residues. This CDR3 is CASSERWGITEAFF. In DNA form, the CDR3 reads TGTGCCAGCAGTGAAAGATGGGGGATCACTGAAGCTTTCTTT.

The V and J genes are TRBV6-1 and TRBJ1-1; unclear D gene. The CDR3 sequence is 12 residues long. Looked up from germline, CDR1 is MNHNS and CDR2 is SASEGT. The V end was cut by 5 bases, the J end by 2 bases, with 6 bases between. The DNA of the CDR3 is TGTGCCAGCAGTAGACGAAACACTGAAGCTTTCTTT. This encodes CASSRRNTEAFF.

V and J are TRBV7-3 and TRBJ2-1; D possibly corresponds to TRBD2 (6 bases). The germline CDR1 and CDR2 sequences are SGHTA and FQGTGA. V was shortened by 5 bases and J by 6 bases, with 20 bases between the two germline ends. The CDR3 covers 16 residues. The CDR3 DNA reads TGTGCCAGCAGCCCCCGGGGCAAGCGGGCAGGCAATGAGCAGTTCTTC. It is translated as CASSPRGKRAGNEQFF.

The chain uses TRBV6-1 and TRBJ2-1; the D call may be TRBD1 or TRBD2 (6 bases each). Trimming removed 6 bases from V and 9 bases from J, with 18 bases in between. CDR3 size: 14 residues. The germline CDR1 and CDR2 sequences are MNHNS and SASEGT. CDR3 residues: CASSVIGGRGEQFF. The CDR3 nucleotides are TGTGCCAGCAGCGTTATCGGGGGCCGGGGTGAGCAGTTCTTC.

The rearrangement uses TRBV11-1 and TRBJ2-7; 10 positions agree with TRBD1. V lost 5 bases and J lost 3; bases outside the gene matches: 4. Per germline, CDR1 SGHAT and CDR2 FQDESV (reference sequence). This CDR3 comprises 14 residues. This CDR3 is CASSAGTGVYEQYF. CDR3 in DNA: TGTGCCAGCAGCGCCGGGACAGGGGTCTACGAGCAGTACTTC. Supplemented by reference TRBV11-1 and TRBJ2-7, the full variable domain reads EAEVAQSPRYKITEKSQAVAFWCDPISGHATLYWYRQILGQGPELLVQFQDESVVDDSQLPKDRFSAERLKGVDSTLKIQPAELGDSAMYLCASSAGTGVYEQYFGPGTRLTVT.

J is TRBJ2-7 and V is TRBV5-6; 11 nucleotides align to TRBD2. CDR3 size: 16 residues. After removal of 1 base from V and 1 base from J, the junction contained 4 bases not matched to a gene. Germline CDR1 and CDR2: SGHDT and YYEEEE. The CDR3 protein is CASSLYGTSGSYEQYF. CDR3 nucleotides: TGTGCCAGCAGCTTGTACGGGACTAGCGGTTCCTACGAGCAGTACTTC.

The chain has TRBV25-1 and TRBJ2-3; 11 nucleotides line up with TRBD1. Germline V gene lookup returns CDR1 MGHDK and CDR2 SYGVNS. After removal of 8 bases from V and 5 bases from J, the junction contained 9 bases not matched to a gene. The CDR3 consists of 15 residues. As DNA, the CDR3 is TGTGCCAGCGGCCTCCGGGACAGGGGGGTAGATACGCAGTATTTT. Translated: CASGLRDRGVDTQYF. Supplemented by reference TRBV25-1 and TRBJ2-3, the full variable domain reads EADIYQTPRYLVIGTGKKITLECSQTMGHDKMYWYQQDPGMELHLIHYSYGVNSTEKGDLSSESTVSRIRTEHFPLTLESARPSHTSQYLCASGLRDRGVDTQYFGPGTRLTVL.

The CDR3: CASSLGRRLAGDNEQFF. The DNA of the CDR3 is TGTGCCAGCAGCTTAGGGCGTCGGCTAGCGGGGGACAATGAGCAGTTCTTC. V and J are TRBV11-3 and TRBJ2-1; the match to TRBD2 covers 10 bases. Germline-derived CDR1 and CDR2 are SGHNT and YENEEA. The J segment lost 5 bases and the V segment lost 1 base, leaving 8 bases of the junction unmatched. CDR3 size: 17 residues.

The chain carries TRBV5-1 and TRBJ2-3; 9 bases are a match to TRBD1. This CDR3 comprises 14 residues. V was clipped by 4 bases and J by 3 bases; unmatched bases: 3. Germline CDR1 and CDR2: SGHRS and YFSETQ. DNA of the CDR3: TGCGCCAGCAGCCGGACAGGGGAGACAGATACGCAGTATTTT. This translates into CASSRTGETDTQYF.

The chain carries TRBV27 and TRBJ2-2; 14 bases are a match to TRBD2. Germline CDR1 is MNHEY and CDR2 is SMNVEV (reference sequence). The junction had 6 bases not matched to a gene; V was cut back by 6 bases and J by 6 bases. This CDR3 has 16 amino acids. The CDR3 sequence is CASRLRLAGGPGELFF. In DNA, the CDR3 is TGTGCCAGCAGATTAAGACTAGCGGGAGGGCCCGGGGAGCTGTTTTTT.

In this sample, this clone turned up a few times. The rearrangement uses TRBV5-1 and TRBJ1-2; possibly TRBD1 for D (6 bases). The length of the CDR3 is 14 residues. Germline V gene sequence: CDR1 SGHRS, CDR2 YFSETQ. With 4 bases removed from V and 0 bases from J, the gap between germline ends came to 10 bases. CDR3 in DNA: TGCGCCAGCAGCGTGACAGGATCTAACTATGGCTACACCTTC. Its translation: CASSVTGSNYGYTF.

This clone was recorded a few times. This sequence joins TRBV27 and TRBJ1-2; a weak D match, TRBD1 (6 bases). Trimming shortened V by 8 bases and J by 4 bases, and 14 bases separated the two germline ends. The CDR3 sequence is 13 residues long. In germline, CDR1 is MNHEY, CDR2 SMNVEV (reference sequence). CDR3 DNA sequence: TGTGCCAGCGGCCGGCGGGACATCTATGGCTACACCTTC. Its translation: CASGRRDIYGYTF.

The chain carries TRBV7-7 and TRBJ2-5; 12 positions agree with TRBD2. CDR3 length: 14 residues. CDR1 SSHAT and CDR2 FNYEAQ come from the germline V gene (reference sequence). For the CDR3, the DNA is TGTGCTAGCTCTAGCGGGAGGGCCCAAGAGACCCAGTACTTC. Translation gives CASSSGRAQETQYF.

V gene TRBV27 combines with J gene TRBJ2-4, with 8 bases fitting TRBD2. CDR1 and CDR2 (germline): MNHEY, SMNVEV (reference sequence). V was clipped by 5 bases and J by 8 bases; unmatched bases: 5. The CDR3 sequence is 13 residues long. For the CDR3, the DNA is TGTGCCAGCAGTGCGGGACTAGTAGACATTCAGTACTTC. Its protein product is CASSAGLVDIQYF.

The chain carries TRBV7-3 and TRBJ1-5; perhaps TRBD1 as D (6 bases). The germline V gene has CDR1 SGHTA and CDR2 FQGTGA. V was trimmed by 9 bases and J by 0 bases, leaving 9 bases between them. This CDR3 spans 13 amino acids. The CDR3 sequence: CASRQDSNQPQHF. The CDR3 DNA reads TGTGCCAGTAGACAGGATAGCAATCAGCCCCAGCATTTT.

This clone appeared once. The genes are TRBV4-2 and TRBJ2-5; 8 positions match TRBD2. Germline V lookup: CDR1 LGHNA, CDR2 YNFKEQ. This CDR3 has 15 residues. Trimming cost V 4 bases and J 5 bases; bases outside gene matches: 9. The CDR3 is CASSRERESVETQYF. The DNA for the CDR3 is TGTGCCAGCAGCCGTGAGCGGGAGAGTGTGGAGACCCAGTACTTC.

This chain links TRBV7-2 with TRBJ2-5; no firm D call. CDR3 length equals 9 residues. Germline V gene data show CDR1 as SGHTA and CDR2 as FQGNSA. V was shortened by 5 bases and J by 12 bases, with 7 bases between the two germline ends. The CDR3 is CASSPTEYF. CDR3 nucleotides: TGTGCCAGCAGCCCCACGGAGTACTTC.

The V call is TRBV11-2, the J call TRBJ2-7; no definite D call. Germline assignment: CDR1 SGHAT and CDR2 FQNNGV. The germline V and J ends were trimmed by 1 base and 0 bases, with 13 bases remaining between them. The CDR3 has 16 amino acids. The DNA of the CDR3 is TGTGCCAGCAGCTTAGTCGCTCCTACAAGCTCCTACGAGCAGTACTTC. Translated: CASSLVAPTSSYEQYF.